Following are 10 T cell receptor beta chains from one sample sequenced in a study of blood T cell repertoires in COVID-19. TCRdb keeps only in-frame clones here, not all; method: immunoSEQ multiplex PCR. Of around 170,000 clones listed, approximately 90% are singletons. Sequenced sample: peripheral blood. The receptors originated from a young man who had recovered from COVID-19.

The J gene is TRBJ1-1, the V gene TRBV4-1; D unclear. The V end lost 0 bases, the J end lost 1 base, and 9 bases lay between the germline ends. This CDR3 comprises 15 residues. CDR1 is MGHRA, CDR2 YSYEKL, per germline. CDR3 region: CASSQEFTANTEAFF. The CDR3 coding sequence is TGCGCCAGCAGCCAAGAGTTCACAGCGAACACTGAAGCTTTCTTT.

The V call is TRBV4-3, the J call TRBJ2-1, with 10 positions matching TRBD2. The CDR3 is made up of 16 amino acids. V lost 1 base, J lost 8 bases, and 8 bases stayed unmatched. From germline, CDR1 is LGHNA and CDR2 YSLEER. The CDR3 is CASSQGASGRGDEQFF. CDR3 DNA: TGCGCCAGCAGCCAAGGGGCTAGCGGGAGAGGGGATGAGCAGTTCTTC.

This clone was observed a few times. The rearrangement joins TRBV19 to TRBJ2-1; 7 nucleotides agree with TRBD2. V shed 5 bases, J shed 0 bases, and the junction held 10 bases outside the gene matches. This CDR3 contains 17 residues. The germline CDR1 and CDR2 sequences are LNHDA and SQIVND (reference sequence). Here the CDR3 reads CASSPSPPGGSYNEQFF. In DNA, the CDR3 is TGTGCCAGTAGTCCCTCCCCCCCGGGGGGCTCCTACAATGAGCAGTTCTTC.

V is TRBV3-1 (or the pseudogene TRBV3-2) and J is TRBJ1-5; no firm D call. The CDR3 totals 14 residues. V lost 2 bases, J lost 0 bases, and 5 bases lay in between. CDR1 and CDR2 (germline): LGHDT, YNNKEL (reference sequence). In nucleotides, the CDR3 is TGTGCCAGCAGCCAACAGGTTAGCAATCAGCCCCAGCATTTT. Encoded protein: CASSQQVSNQPQHF.

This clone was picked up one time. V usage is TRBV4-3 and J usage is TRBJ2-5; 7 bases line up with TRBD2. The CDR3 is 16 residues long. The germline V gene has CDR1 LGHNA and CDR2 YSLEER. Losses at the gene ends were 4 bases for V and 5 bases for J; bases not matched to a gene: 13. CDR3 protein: CASSPSLGGGRETQYF. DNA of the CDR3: TGCGCCAGCAGCCCATCATTGGGGGGAGGGAGGGAGACCCAGTACTTC.

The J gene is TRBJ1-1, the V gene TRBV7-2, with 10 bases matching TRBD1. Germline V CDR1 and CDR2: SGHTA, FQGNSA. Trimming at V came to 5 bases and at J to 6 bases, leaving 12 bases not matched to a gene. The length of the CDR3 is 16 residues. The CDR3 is CASSPGWGQGLAEAFF. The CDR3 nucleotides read TGTGCCAGCAGCCCGGGGTGGGGACAGGGGCTGGCTGAAGCTTTCTTT.

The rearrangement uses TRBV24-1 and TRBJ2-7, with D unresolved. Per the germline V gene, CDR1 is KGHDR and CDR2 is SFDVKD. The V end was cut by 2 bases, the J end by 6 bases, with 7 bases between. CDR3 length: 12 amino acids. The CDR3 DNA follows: TGTGCCACCAGTGATTCAGGTGGCGAGCAGTACTTC. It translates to CATSDSGGEQYF.

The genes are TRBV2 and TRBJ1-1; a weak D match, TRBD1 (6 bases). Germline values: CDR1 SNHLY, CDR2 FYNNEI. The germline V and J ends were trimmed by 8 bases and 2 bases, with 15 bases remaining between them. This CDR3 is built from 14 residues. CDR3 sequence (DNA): TGTGCCAGCTGTATTCTAGGGGGTAACACTGAAGCTTTCTTT. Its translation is CASCILGGNTEAFF.

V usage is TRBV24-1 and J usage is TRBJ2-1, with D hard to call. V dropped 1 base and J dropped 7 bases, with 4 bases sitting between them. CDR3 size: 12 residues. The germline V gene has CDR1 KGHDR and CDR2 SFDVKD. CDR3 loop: CATSDFYNEQFF. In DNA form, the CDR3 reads TGTGCCACCAGTGATTTTTATAATGAGCAGTTCTTC.

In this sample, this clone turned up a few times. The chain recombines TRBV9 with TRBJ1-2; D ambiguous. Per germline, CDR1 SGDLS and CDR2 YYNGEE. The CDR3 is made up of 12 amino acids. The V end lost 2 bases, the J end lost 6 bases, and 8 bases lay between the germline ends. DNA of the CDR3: TGTGCCAGCAGCGTTTCCGGGGATGGCTACACCTTC. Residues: CASSVSGDGYTF.